These T cell receptor beta chains were read from a single sample in a study of T cells in Graves' hyperthyroidism and ophthalmopathy. One entry per CDR3 protein, called by TCRdb with MiXCR from the multiplex PCR reads. Of about 550,000 distinct CDR3 sequences listed, about a fifth are singletons. Sequenced sample: blood. All receptors derive from a young man with Graves' hyperthyroidism. The CDR3 runs from the conserved cysteine through the conserved F or W. D genes are given only for firm matches.

CDR3aa: CASSGGLAGVFQETQYF
d_gene: TRBD2
v_gene: TRBV28

CDR3aa: CASTQGSTEAFF
d_gene: NA
v_gene: TRBV12-3/TRBV12-4

CDR3aa: CASSQEGFRARNQPQHF
d_gene: NA
v_gene: TRBV4-1

CDR3aa: CASIPRGRDEKNTEAFF
d_gene: NA
v_gene: TRBV12-3/TRBV12-4

CDR3aa: CASIPITGGGSRRQYF
d_gene: TRBD1
v_gene: TRBV2

CDR3aa: CASRLTSGRPTDTQYF
d_gene: TRBD2
v_gene: TRBV5-1

CDR3aa: CASSYLFGGYTF
d_gene: NA
v_gene: TRBV6-5

CDR3aa: CASSSPKETQYF
d_gene: NA
v_gene: TRBV28

CDR3aa: CASSDDRGLAGANVLTF
d_gene: TRBD1
v_gene: TRBV6-4

CDR3aa: CASSSRGRFTEAFF
d_gene: TRBD1
v_gene: TRBV5-8

CDR3aa: CSVMRGDTEAFF
d_gene: NA
v_gene: TRBV20-1

CDR3aa: CASSSHSSGGANVLTF
d_gene: NA
v_gene: TRBV27

CDR3aa: CASMEARRMHF
d_gene: NA
v_gene: TRBV19

CDR3aa: CASTWGGEQYF
d_gene: TRBD2
v_gene: TRBV6-1

CDR3aa: CASKETGQVFQETQYF
d_gene: TRBD1
v_gene: TRBV19

CDR3aa: CASSRGQSITGELFF
d_gene: TRBD1
v_gene: TRBV5-1